This TCR beta chain was identified during a study of blood T cell repertoires in COVID-19. Study information: Samples taken during acute and convalescent COVID-19 were collected in the United States, Italy and Spain. PBMCs, B-cell-depleted T cells, or T cells provided the cDNA or gDNA that made up the material.

This clone was recorded a few times. Trimming cost V 1 base and J 0 bases, with 11 bases left between them. This CDR3 has 16 amino acids. The germline gives CDR1 SGHVS, CDR2 FQNEAQ. As originally analysed: Estimation of nucleated cell counts was performed using reference gene primer amplification. Profiling relied on immunoSEQ multiplex PCR, and the TCRdb table lists in-frame clones only, not all of them. V and J calls and clone size are copied from that table; D and trimming were computed from the DNA. Altogether fewer than 150,000 clones are present, 70% to 85% being singletons, with the ten largest covering about 2.3%.

The J gene is TRBJ2-3, the V gene TRBV7-8; the D gene is possibly TRBD1 (5 bases). This sequence originates from a man between 45 and 60 years old with acute or convalescent COVID-19. The sample taken for sequencing was peripheral blood. The CDR3: CASSLVQGLSTDTQYF. As DNA, the CDR3 is TGTGCCAGCAGCTTAGTTCAGGGTTTGAGCACAGATACGCAGTATTTT.